This T cell receptor beta chain appears in the sequencing data of a study of T cells in Graves' hyperthyroidism and ophthalmopathy. Background on the study: The initial diagnosis was the point when peripheral blood was collected, ahead of any treatment.

General observations from the study: Blood also showed most of the thyroid clonotypes that were expanded above 0.001.

This CDR3 region has 14 residues. Trimming cost V 4 bases and J 6 bases; bases outside gene matches: 6. The germline CDR1 and CDR2 sequences are MGHDK and SYGVNS. This clonotype showed up just a few times. Its antigen remains unknown. Researchers took RNA transcripts and amplified the TCR beta CDR3 regions from them. In the first-round RT-PCR of the TCR CDR3, the HTBI primer set was used. Via MiXCR, TCRdb re-called the multiplex PCR reads, giving one row per CDR3 protein. This sample has about 350,000 distinct CDR3 sequences, with roughly 15% found just once. Ophthalmopathy patients had Clinical Activity Score at least 3, NOSPECS grade at least 4, duration under 3 months. Clinical symptoms, serum thyroxine and TRAb, thyroid ultrasound and orbital computed tomography together formed the diagnostic basis.

Specimen: blood. V is TRBV25-1 and J is TRBJ1-1; 9 positions agree with TRBD1. The TCR sequence derives from a woman between 35 and 50 years old with Graves' ophthalmopathy. Here the CDR3 reads CASSALQGAAEAFF. CDR3 nucleotides: TGTGCCAGCAGTGCCTTACAGGGGGCCGCTGAAGCTTTCTTT.